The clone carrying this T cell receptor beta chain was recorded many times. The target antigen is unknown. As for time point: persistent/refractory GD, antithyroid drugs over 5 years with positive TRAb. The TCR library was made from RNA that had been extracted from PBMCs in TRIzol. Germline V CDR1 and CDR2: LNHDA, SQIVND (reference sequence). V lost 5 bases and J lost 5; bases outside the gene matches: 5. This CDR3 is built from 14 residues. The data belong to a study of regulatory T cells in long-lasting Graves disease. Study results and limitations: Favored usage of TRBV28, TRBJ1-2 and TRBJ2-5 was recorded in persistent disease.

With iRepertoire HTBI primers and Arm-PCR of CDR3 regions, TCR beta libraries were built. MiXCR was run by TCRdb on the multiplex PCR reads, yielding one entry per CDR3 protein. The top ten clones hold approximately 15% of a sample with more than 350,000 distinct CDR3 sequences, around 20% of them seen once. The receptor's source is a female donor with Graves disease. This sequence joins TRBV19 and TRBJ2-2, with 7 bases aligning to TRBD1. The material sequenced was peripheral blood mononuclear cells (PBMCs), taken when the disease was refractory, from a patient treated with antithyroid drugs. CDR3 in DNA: TGTGCCAGTAGTCTCCCGACAGGGACCGGGGAGCTGTTTTTT. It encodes CASSLPTGTGELFF.